The 20 T cell receptor beta chains below were found in one sample sequenced in a study of OX40 agonist ivuxolimab in advanced cancers. Assay: immunoSEQ multiplex PCR; the TCRdb copy retains only in-frame clones and omits some. The sample contains about 19,000 clones, around 83% of which appear only once. The material was CD4+ or CD8+ T cells sorted from blood, obtained in a trial of the OX40 agonist ivuxolimab. The receptors were sampled from an adult with an advanced solid tumor such as melanoma, head and neck, liver or kidney cancer.

The chain has TRBV6-5 and TRBJ1-1; D call uncertain. This CDR3 is 15 amino acids long. Germline CDR1 MNHEY, CDR2 SVGAGI. The germline V and J ends were trimmed by 0 bases and 4 bases, with 12 bases remaining between them. The CDR3 sequence: CASSYSSRRGTEAFF. The DNA of the CDR3 is TGTGCCAGCAGTTACTCATCAAGGAGAGGCACTGAAGCTTTCTTT.

This clone was seen a single time. The genes are TRBV6-4 and TRBJ2-3; 7 nucleotides line up with TRBD1. In germline, CDR1 is MRHNA, CDR2 SNTAGT. V lost 0 bases to trimming and J lost 3 bases; unmatched junction nucleotides: 3. This CDR3 is built from 15 residues. CDR3 protein: CASSDSGGRTDTQYF. CDR3 sequence (DNA): TGTGCCAGCAGTGACTCAGGGGGCAGGACAGATACGCAGTATTTT.

On this clone itself: Other DNA sequences in this specimen translate into the identical CDR3. The rearrangement links TRBV5-1 to TRBJ2-5; possibly TRBD1 for D (6 bases). CDR1 and CDR2 from the germline V gene are SGHRS and YFSETQ. This CDR3 is 17 amino acids long. V was pared by 1 base and J by 2 bases, with 18 bases between. CDR3: CASSLLGIQGSQETQYF. In DNA form, the CDR3 reads TGCGCCAGCAGCTTGCTGGGGATACAGGGTAGTCAAGAGACCCAGTACTTC.

This sequence joins TRBV7-6 and TRBJ2-1; 9 nucleotides line up with TRBD1. J was trimmed by 4 bases and V by 1 base; bases with no gene match: 5. From germline, CDR1 is SGHVS and CDR2 FNYEAQ. This CDR3 is 16 amino acids long. The CDR3, as DNA: TGTGCCAGCAGCTTAGAGGACAGGGGTTTGTACAATGAGCAGTTCTTC. Amino acids: CASSLEDRGLYNEQFF.

This chain joins TRBV6-1 and TRBJ2-7, with D possibly being TRBD1 or TRBD2 (6 bases each). The CDR3 is 14 amino acids. Germline V gives CDR1 MNHNS, CDR2 SASEGT. The V end lost 6 bases, the J end lost 0 bases, and 12 bases lay between the germline ends. The CDR3 sequence: CASRYGGGSYEQYF. CDR3 in DNA: TGTGCCAGCAGGTACGGGGGCGGCTCCTACGAGCAGTACTTC.

This clone showed up just once. The chain employs TRBV27 and TRBJ2-1; D is unresolved. Germline loops: CDR1 MNHEY, CDR2 SMNVEV (reference sequence). The V end lost 4 bases, the J end lost 5 bases, and 6 bases lay between the germline ends. The CDR3 is made up of 12 amino acids. CDR3 sequence (DNA): TGTGCCAGCAGTTCTTCCAACAATGAGCAGTTCTTC. Its protein is CASSSSNNEQFF.

A single count supports this clone. This chain connects TRBV27 to TRBJ2-5; D may be TRBD1 or TRBD2 (7 bases each). The germline V gene has CDR1 MNHEY and CDR2 SMNVEV (reference sequence). The CDR3 length is 15 residues. Trimming took off 5 bases at V and 5 bases at J, with 18 bases between the two ends. CDR3 bases: TGTGCCAGCAGTAGCGGGACAGCCCCTCAGGAGACCCAGTACTTC. It is translated as CASSSGTAPQETQYF.

The CDR3, as DNA: TGTGCCACCAGCCTAGGGACGAGAACCTACGAGCAGTACTTC. This gives the protein CATSLGTRTYEQYF. The chain has TRBV15 and TRBJ2-7; D assignment may be TRBD1 or TRBD2 (5 bases each). Germline lookup yields CDR1 LNHNV and CDR2 YYDKDF (reference sequence). The CDR3 totals 14 residues. V lost 5 bases, J lost 2 bases, and 13 bases lay in between.

In its sample, this clone ranks as medium-sized. In DNA form, the CDR3 reads TGTGCCACCAGCAGAGTGGGGCGGGATACGCAGTATTTT. This codes for CATSRVGRDTQYF. The chain uses TRBV15 and TRBJ2-3; D perhaps matches TRBD1 (5 bases). This CDR3 has 13 amino acids. The germline V gene encodes CDR1 LNHNV and CDR2 YYDKDF (reference sequence). Trimming took 1 base from V and 6 from J, leaving 8 bases between them.

The J gene is TRBJ2-7, the V gene TRBV9, with 10 bases that match TRBD1. The CDR3 length is 13 residues. Trimming at V came to 7 bases and at J to 4 bases, leaving 5 bases not matched to a gene. Germline CDR1 SGDLS, CDR2 YYNGEE. CDR3 protein: CASGRGQGYEQYF. CDR3 nucleotide sequence: TGTGCCAGCGGCCGGGGACAGGGGTACGAGCAGTACTTC.

This sequence joins TRBV11-1 and TRBJ2-5; no reliable D call. The germline V gene encodes CDR1 SGHAT and CDR2 FQDESV (reference sequence). This CDR3 has 15 amino acids. The V gene lost 5 bases and the J gene lost 2 bases, with 15 bases spanning the gap. CDR3 protein: CASSDKTGNQETQYF. The CDR3 DNA reads TGTGCCAGCAGCGACAAGACTGGAAATCAAGAGACCCAGTACTTC.

This clone occurred once. The V call is TRBV27, the J call TRBJ2-4, with 8 bases lining up with TRBD2. The CDR3 consists of 15 residues. Germline lookup yields CDR1 MNHEY and CDR2 SMNVEV (reference sequence). V lost 2 bases and J lost 6; bases outside the gene matches: 6. In DNA, the CDR3 is TGTGCCAGCAGTTTAGGAGCGGGAGTAGGAAACATTCAGTACTTC. Encoded protein: CASSLGAGVGNIQYF.

The chain carries TRBV9 and TRBJ1-3; 7 bases are shared with TRBD1. CDR3 size: 15 residues. V was clipped by 3 bases and J by 2 bases; unmatched bases: 5. Looked up from germline, CDR1 is SGDLS and CDR2 is YYNGEE. CDR3 sequence (DNA): TGTGCCAGCAGCGCGAACAGGGGAGCTGGAAACACCATATATTTT. This gives the protein CASSANRGAGNTIYF.

The chain carries TRBV28 and TRBJ1-5; D is unclear. The V and J ends lost 1 base and 11 bases respectively, with 9 bases between them. Germline V gene data show CDR1 as MDHEN and CDR2 as SYDVKM. The CDR3 covers 12 residues. This chain's CDR3 is CASSLLGEAQHF. Written as DNA, the CDR3 is TGTGCCAGCAGTTTATTGGGCGAGGCCCAGCATTTT.

This chain joins TRBV9 and TRBJ2-3, with a tentative D call TRBD2 (6 bases). With 0 bases removed from V and 0 bases from J, the gap between germline ends came to 8 bases. CDR1 and CDR2 (germline): SGDLS, YYNGEE. The CDR3 is 15 residues long. The CDR3 protein is CASSVVGTSTDTQYF. CDR3 coding DNA: TGTGCCAGCAGCGTAGTGGGGACTAGCACAGATACGCAGTATTTT.

The CDR3 bases are TGTGCCAGCAGGACGGCGGCGGGCTCCACTGAAGCTTTCTTT. Encoded protein: CASRTAAGSTEAFF. The chain links TRBV2 to TRBJ1-1; no firm D call. Per germline, CDR1 SNHLY and CDR2 FYNNEI. The CDR3 spans 14 residues. The ends were cut back, 6 bases at V and 4 bases at J, with 15 bases in the middle.

A few counts support this clone. The J gene is TRBJ2-4, the V gene TRBV28, with TRBD2 matching 10 bases. Trimming cost V 6 bases and J 3 bases; bases outside gene matches: 5. The germline V gene encodes CDR1 MDHEN and CDR2 SYDVKM. The CDR3 is 15 amino acids. As DNA, the CDR3 is TGTGCCAGCAGCCGGACTAGCGGAGACAAAAACATTCAGTACTTC. It yields the protein CASSRTSGDKNIQYF.

J is TRBJ2-5 and V is TRBV5-6; 8 positions match TRBD1. CDR3 length: 14 amino acids. After removal of 0 bases from V and 4 bases from J, the junction contained 2 bases not matched to a gene. CDR1 and CDR2 from the germline V gene are SGHDT and YYEEEE. The CDR3 DNA sequence: TGTGCCAGCAGCTTGGGGACAGGGCCAGAGACCCAGTACTTC. Translation: CASSLGTGPETQYF.

V usage is TRBV1 and J usage is TRBJ2-7; whether TRBD2, the table's D call, matches the DNA was not checked. TRBV1 is flagged as a pseudogene. The length of the CDR3 is 17 residues. CDR3: CTSSQARSVYLSYEQYF. In DNA form, the CDR3 reads TGCACCAGCAGCCAAGCCCGGAGTGTCTACCTATCCTACGAGCAGTACTTC.

The chain links TRBV7-9 to TRBJ1-2; D is unclear. The CDR3 has 13 residues. Trimming took off 5 bases at V and 8 bases at J, with 15 bases between the two ends. The V gene's germline CDR1 is SEHNR and CDR2 FQNEAQ (reference sequence). The chain's CDR3 is CASSPGAAGGYTF. The CDR3 bases are TGTGCCAGCAGCCCGGGTGCCGCGGGGGGCTACACCTTC.